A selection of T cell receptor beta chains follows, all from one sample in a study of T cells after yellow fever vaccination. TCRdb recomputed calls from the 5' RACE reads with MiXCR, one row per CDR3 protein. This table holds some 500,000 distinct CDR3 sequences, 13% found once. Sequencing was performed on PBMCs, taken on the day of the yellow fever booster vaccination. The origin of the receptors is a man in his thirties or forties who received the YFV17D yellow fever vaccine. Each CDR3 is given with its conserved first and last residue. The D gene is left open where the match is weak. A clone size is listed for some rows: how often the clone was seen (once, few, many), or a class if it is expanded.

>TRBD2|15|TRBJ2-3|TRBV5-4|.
TGTGCCAGCAGCTTGGTAGCGGGAGGGTCGGGTACGCAGTATTTT
CASSLVAGGSGTQYF
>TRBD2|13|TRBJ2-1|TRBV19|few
TGTGCCAGTAGTCAACTAGCGGGAGTTGAGCAGTTCTTC
CASSQLAGVEQFF
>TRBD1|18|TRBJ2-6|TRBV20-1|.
TGCAGTGCTAGAGCTTCAGGGACAGGGGGCTCTGGGGCCAACGTCCTGACTTTC
CSARASGTGGSGANVLTF
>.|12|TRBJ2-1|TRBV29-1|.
TGCAGCGTTGGGGGGATCTACAATGAGCAGTTCTTC
CSVGGIYNEQFF
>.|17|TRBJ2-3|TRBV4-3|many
TGCGCCAGCAGCCAAGGTGGGGACACCCCATCCACAGATACGCAGTATTTT
CASSQGGDTPSTDTQYF
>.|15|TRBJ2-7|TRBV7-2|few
TGTGCCAGCAGCTCACCGGCGACTAGTCGCTCCGAGCAGTACTTC
CASSSPATSRSEQYF
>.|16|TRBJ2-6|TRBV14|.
TGTGCCAGCAGCCGATACGGTATCGCTGGGGCCAACGTCCTGACTTTC
CASSRYGIAGANVLTF
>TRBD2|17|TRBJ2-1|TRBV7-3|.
TGTGCCAGCAGCCCCTACGCGCTGGCGGGAGGCGTCAATGAGCAGTTCTTC
CASSPYALAGGVNEQFF
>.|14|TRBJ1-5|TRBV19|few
TGTGCCAGTAGTATAGATTCGGGTGCCCAGCCCCAGCATTTT
CASSIDSGAQPQHF
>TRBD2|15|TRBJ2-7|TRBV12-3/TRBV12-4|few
TGTGCCAGCAGACCCTCAGCGGGAGGGTTAGGCGAGCAGTACTTC
CASRPSAGGLGEQYF
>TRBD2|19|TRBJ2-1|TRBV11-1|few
TGTGCCAGCAGCTTTCACCTCGGGACTAGCGGGAGGGCCTCCAATGAGCAGTTCTTC
CASSFHLGTSGRASNEQFF